This T cell receptor beta chain derives from a study of cytomegalovirus exposure and HLA in healthy donors. The study ran its PCR with 60 Vbeta and 13 Jbeta primers. Produced via immunoSEQ multiplex PCR; TCRdb's table is partial and in-frame only. The sample carries some 110,000 clones, about three quarters recorded once. This CDR3 comprises 14 residues. Trimming pared 3 bases from V and 7 bases from J, leaving 13 bases between. The V gene's germline CDR1 is SGHKS and CDR2 YYEKEE (reference sequence). Each of the donors was a healthy bone marrow donor. The chain has TRBV5-5 and TRBJ1-4, with D possibly TRBD1 on 6 matching bases. The sequenced sample was PBMCs. The receptor comes from a middle-aged woman in good health and CMV-seropositive. The CDR3 here is CASSSQGFGEKLFF. In DNA, the CDR3 is TGTGCCAGCAGCTCACAGGGTTTTGGTGAAAAACTGTTTTTT.